This is a list of T cell receptor beta chains from one sample in a study of shared clonotypes between healthy human individuals. Here immunoSEQ multiplex PCR was the method, and the copy in TCRdb shows in-frame clones only, minus some. The sample has more than 450,000 clones, around 79% seen once; the top ten hold 10% to 15%. Sequencing was carried out using PBMCs. These receptor sequences come from a woman between 40 and 50 years old in good health. Some clones in this sample may be carry-over from other donors' samples. The CDR3 runs from the conserved cysteine through the conserved F or W. The order of the fields is D gene, clone size, V gene, J gene, CDR3 DNA, CDR3 protein. The D gene is left open where the match is weak. Where a row states a size, it is once, few, many or the class of an expanded clone; other rows omit it.

-	-	TRBV5-1	TRBJ1-1	TGCGCCAGCAGCTTCGGGGGCCCGGACACTGAAGCTTTCTTT	CASSFGGPDTEAFF
-	many	TRBV21-1	TRBJ2-1	TGTGCCAGCAGCAAATCCCCACCCAAATCTCAGGTACAGGGCTTGGACAATGAGCAGTTCTTC	CASSKSPPKSQVQGLDNEQFF
-	-	TRBV30	TRBJ1-1	TGTGCCTGGAGCGGGCCACAAGGGAGCACTGAAGCTTTCTTT	CAWSGPQGSTEAFF
TRBD2	-	TRBV6-1	TRBJ2-1	TGTGCCAGCAACCATCTAGCGGGAGGAGGGAATGAGCAGTTCTTC	CASNHLAGGGNEQFF
-	-	TRBV27	TRBJ1-5	TGTGCCAGCAGTTTAAGGAAAAGATATAGCAATCAGCCCCAGCATTTT	CASSLRKRYSNQPQHF
TRBD2	-	TRBV23-1	TRBJ2-7	TGCGCCAGCGCGCCGGGGGGTACCTACGAGCAGTACTTC	CASAPGGTYEQYF
-	-	TRBV5-1	TRBJ2-5	TGCGCCAGCAGCCCCACGGTTGGAGGAGCGGAAGAGACCCAGTACTTC	CASSPTVGGAEETQYF
TRBD1	few	TRBV6-1	TRBJ1-5	TGTGCCAGCAAGGGACAGTACAATCAGCCCCAGCATTTT	CASKGQYNQPQHF
TRBD1	-	TRBV19	TRBJ1-1	TGTGCCAGTAAGCAGGGGGCGGCCTCGAACACTGAAGCTTTCTTT	CASKQGAASNTEAFF
-	-	TRBV7-9	TRBJ1-2	TGTGCCAGCAGCTCCTATCGGCCCCATTATGGCTACACCTTC	CASSSYRPHYGYTF
-	-	TRBV15	TRBJ2-1	TGTGCCACCAGCAGACTGATAAACAACTACAATGAGCAGTTCTTC	CATSRLINNYNEQFF
TRBD1	-	TRBV4-1	TRBJ2-1	TGCGCCAGCAGCCGCCGGGACAGGGGATACAATGAGCAGTTCTTC	CASSRRDRGYNEQFF
-	-	TRBV5-6	TRBJ2-1	TGTGCCAGCAGCTTGAGGGGGATGGGGCTGCAGTTCTTC	CASSLRGMGLQFF
TRBD1	once	TRBV15	TRBJ1-4	TGTGCCACCAGCAGACAGGGGGCCGTGGATGAAAAACTGTTTTTT	CATSRQGAVDEKLFF
TRBD1	-	TRBV19	TRBJ2-5	TGTGCCAGTAGTATCTCGACAGGGCGAGAGACCCAGTACTTC	CASSISTGRETQYF
TRBD2	-	TRBV7-3	TRBJ2-1	TGTGCCAGCAGCCTAACTAGCGGGAGTAAAAATGAGCAGTTCTTC	CASSLTSGSKNEQFF
TRBD1	once	TRBV28	TRBJ1-4	TGTGCCAGCAGCGGCAGACAGGGCTTCGCGGATGAAAAACTGTTTTTT	CASSGRQGFADEKLFF
-	few	TRBV19	TRBJ1-2	TGTGCCAGTAGTATAGTCGGGCCGGCTAACTATGGCTACACCTTC	CASSIVGPANYGYTF
TRBD1	once	TRBV18	TRBJ1-5	TGTGCCAGCTCACCACGGACAGGATTGTATCAGCCCCAGCATTTT	CASSPRTGLYQPQHF
TRBD1	once	TRBV7-6	TRBJ1-1	TGTGCCAGCAGCTCCAATCCGGACAGGGCGGTCGTAGCTTTCTTT	CASSSNPDRAVVAFF
-	-	TRBV2	TRBJ1-1	TGTGCCAGCAGTGATTTGGGGGTTCACACTGAAGCTTTCTTT	CASSDLGVHTEAFF
-	few	TRBV27	TRBJ2-2	TGTGCCAGCAGGTCGGGCGGGACAGCAAGAGCCGGGGAGCTGTTTTTT	CASRSGGTARAGELFF
TRBD1	-	TRBV27	TRBJ1-3	TGTGCCAGCAGCCCGACAGGGGCCTCTGGAAACACCATATATTTT	CASSPTGASGNTIYF
TRBD1	-	TRBV6-1	TRBJ2-7	TGTGCCAGCAGTGAAAGCCAGGGGGCTTACGAGCAGTACTTC	CASSESQGAYEQYF
-	-	TRBV10-3	TRBJ1-2	TGTGCCATCAGCAGGGTGGATTATGGCTACACCTTC	CAISRVDYGYTF
TRBD2	-	TRBV14	TRBJ2-5	TGTGCCAGCAGCCTGACTAGCGGGAAACCCCAAGAGACCCAGTACTTC	CASSLTSGKPQETQYF
TRBD2	-	TRBV7-3	TRBJ2-2	TGTGCCAGCAGCTGGGCTAGCGGGGAGAACACCGGGGAGCTGTTTTTT	CASSWASGENTGELFF
-	-	TRBV7-7	TRBJ2-2	TGTGCTAGCAGCTTACGAGCGGGCTACACCGGGGAGCTGTTTTTT	CASSLRAGYTGELFF
-	-	TRBV7-9	TRBJ2-3	TGTGCCAGCAGCCCGGGCGGGAATACGCAGTATTTT	CASSPGGNTQYF
-	-	TRBV4-3	TRBJ2-1	TGCGCCAGCAGCCAAGATTCTACCACCAATGAGCAGTTCTTC	CASSQDSTTNEQFF
TRBD1	-	TRBV5-1	TRBJ2-7	TGCGCCAGCTCGACGACAGGGCTAAGGTCCTACGAGCAGTACTTC	CASSTTGLRSYEQYF
-	once	TRBV7-2	TRBJ2-2	TGTGCCAGCAGCTTAGTACGTATGCCCGGGGAGCTGTTTTTT	CASSLVRMPGELFF
-	-	TRBV7-9	TRBJ2-2	TGTGCCAGCAGCCTGGTTCTGGGGTCAGGGGAGCTGTTTTTT	CASSLVLGSGELFF
-	-	TRBV19	TRBJ2-2	TGTGCCAGTAGTCGTGGGAGACAGAACACCGGGGAGCTGTTTTTT	CASSRGRQNTGELFF
TRBD2	-	TRBV28	TRBJ2-7	TGTGCCAGCAGTACGGGGACTAGCGGGCGCCCACTGGGGTCTTACGAGCAGTACTTC	CASSTGTSGRPLGSYEQYF
-	-	TRBV2	TRBJ2-3	TGTGCCAGCAGCGGGACTCCACGAGATACGCAGTATTTT	CASSGTPRDTQYF
-	-	TRBV4-1	TRBJ2-1	TGCGCCAGCAGCCCCGCCGGGATTCCCTACAATGAGCAGTTCTTC	CASSPAGIPYNEQFF
TRBD1	-	TRBV6-6	TRBJ2-7	TGTGCCAGCTCCGGACAGGGGTTCCACGAGCAGTACTTC	CASSGQGFHEQYF
TRBD1	-	TRBV18	TRBJ2-7	TGTGCCAGCTCTCCGATTCAGGGGGCGGAGTACGAGCAGTACTTC	CASSPIQGAEYEQYF
TRBD1	-	TRBV6-4	TRBJ2-2	TGTGCCAGCAGGGGGGACAGCTTGACCGGGGAGCTGTTTTTT	CASRGDSLTGELFF
-	-	TRBV12-5	TRBJ2-5	TGTGCTAGTGGTTTGTTTGAGCAAGAGACCCAGTACTTC	CASGLFEQETQYF
-	-	TRBV28	TRBJ2-7	TGTGCCAGCAGTATCCTGACCGTATCCTACGAGCAGTACTTC	CASSILTVSYEQYF
-	once	TRBV5-1	TRBJ1-3	TGCGCCAGCAGGACAGTTTCAGGAAACACCATATATTTT	CASRTVSGNTIYF
-	-	TRBV25-1	TRBJ1-5	TGTGCCAGCAGTGATCAGCGGGACGACTATAGCAATCAGCCCCAGCATTTT	CASSDQRDDYSNQPQHF
-	-	TRBV6-6	TRBJ2-3	TGTGCCAGCAGTTACACGGACACTCCGGGGAGTGATACGCAGTATTTT	CASSYTDTPGSDTQYF
-	-	TRBV2	TRBJ2-7	TGTGCCAGCAGTGAAGATCGGGGCTTCTCCTACGAGCAGTACTTC	CASSEDRGFSYEQYF
-	-	TRBV4-2	TRBJ2-5	TGTGCCAGCAGCCAAGAAGGGATGGCCCAGTACTTC	CASSQEGMAQYF
-	once	TRBV7-2	TRBJ2-2	TGTGCCAGCAGCTTATTTGGGGGGAGGCACAACACCGGGGAGCTGTTTTTT	CASSLFGGRHNTGELFF
-	few	TRBV18	TRBJ1-1	TGTGCCAGCTCACCTCAGGGGAGGGCTGAAGCTTTCTTT	CASSPQGRAEAFF